The subject of this entry is one T cell receptor beta chain. The antigen remains undetermined. This record belongs to a study of T cell responses to AZD1222 COVID-19 vaccine. Study-level findings and limits: Receipt of two AZD1222 doses was followed by a rise in Spike-specific TCR breadth and depth. Seropositive at baseline were only a handful of AZD1222 recipients.

The CDR3 is 13 residues long. CDR1 is SEHNR, CDR2 FQNEAQ, per germline (reference sequence). Trimming pared 6 bases from V and 2 bases from J, leaving 10 bases between. TCRdb's copy holds only in-frame clones and misses some; the assay was immunoSEQ multiplex PCR. The table has roughly 120,000 clones, about 87% seen once. The sequenced sample was peripheral blood, obtained on day 0 of AZD1222 vaccination. The V call is TRBV7-9, the J call TRBJ1-1; D gene unclear. The source of this sequence is an adult in good health. CDR3 DNA: TGTGCCAGCAGGAGTCGGGTTAACACTGAAGCTTTCTTT. Its protein product is CASRSRVNTEAFF.